This TCR beta chain was identified during a study of PD-L1 blockade in urothelial cancer. Study summary: Every 3 weeks, patients received intravenous atezolizumab 1,200 mg, beginning 2014. Study-level results: Tumor-linked clones in blood grew more by 3 weeks in durable-benefit patients.

The CDR3 length is 14 residues. V shed 5 bases, J shed 4 bases, and the junction held 7 bases outside the gene matches. The V gene's germline CDR1 is LNHDA and CDR2 SQIVND (reference sequence). Data came from immunoSEQ multiplex PCR; TCRdb stores just in-frame clones and leaves some out. Among about 38,000 clones listed, under 90% were seen once. As concerns this clone: What it binds is unknown.

The receptor comes from a man aged 60 to 69 with urothelial cancer. This chain links TRBV19 with TRBJ2-5; 7 positions agree with TRBD1. This specimen was PBMCs, taken around atezolizumab (anti-PD-L1) treatment. The CDR3 DNA follows: TGTGCCAGTAGTGCCGGGACAGCAGGAGAGACCCAGTACTTC. Translating it yields CASSAGTAGETQYF.